The clone carrying this T cell receptor (beta chain) was found many times. The sample originates from a study of T-cell memory formation after mild COVID-19. The CDR3 is made up of 12 amino acids. Germline values: CDR1 SGHRS, CDR2 YFSETQ. The V gene lost 0 bases and the J gene lost 14 bases, with 14 bases spanning the gap. MiXCR, run by TCRdb on the 5' RACE reads, gives a single entry per CDR3 protein. This table has around 320,000 distinct CDR3 sequences, roughly an eighth appearing once. Input material: PBMCs or a T cell subset sorted from them (not recorded which). This chain joins TRBV5-1 and TRBJ2-5; D perhaps matches TRBD1 (5 bases). This TCR derives from a young man who had mild COVID-19 (a few samples of this study predate the infection). Cell type and time point are not known. The CDR3 coding sequence is TGCGCCAGCAGCTTGGATTCAGGGTTCAGATACTTC. This translates into CASSLDSGFRYF.